A single sample gave rise to the 26 T cell receptor beta chains below, sequenced in a study of T cell changes during pregnancy in multiple sclerosis. The method was immunoSEQ multiplex PCR; TCRdb's version includes in-frame clones alone and lacks a portion of them. The sample consists of under 55,000 clones, 85% to 95% of them appearing once. The sequencing used CD4+ T cells from peripheral blood mononuclear cells, collected in the third trimester of pregnancy. Receptors originate from a female donor with multiple sclerosis, enrolled in a pregnancy study.

The chain couples TRBV28 to TRBJ1-3, with TRBD1 matching 9 bases. The V segment lost 5 bases and the J segment 4 bases; nucleotides outside the gene matches: 6. In germline, CDR1 is MDHEN, CDR2 SYDVKM. The CDR3 has 15 amino acids. This chain's CDR3 is CASSPGTGWGNTIYF. Written as DNA, the CDR3 is TGTGCCAGCAGTCCCGGGACAGGGTGGGGAAACACCATATATTTT.

The chain couples TRBV11-3 to TRBJ2-5; D is perhaps TRBD1 (5 bases). Germline CDR1 and CDR2: SGHNT and YENEEA. The CDR3 is made up of 12 amino acids. Trimming left V 5 bases short and J 9 bases short, with 13 bases between. The CDR3 nucleotides read TGTGCCAGCAGCCTGGACCTAGGGGCCCAGTACTTC. Translated, it gives CASSLDLGAQYF.

This clone appeared a single time. This sequence joins TRBV5-5 and TRBJ2-7, with D possibly TRBD1 on 5 matching bases. CDR1 SGHKS and CDR2 YYEKEE come from the germline V gene (reference sequence). The CDR3 has 14 residues. The germline V and J ends were trimmed by 2 bases and 0 bases, with 9 bases remaining between them. For the CDR3, the DNA is TGTGCCAGCAGCTTCACAGGCCTCTCCTACGAGCAGTACTTC. Its translation: CASSFTGLSYEQYF.

The rearrangement joins TRBV7-2 to TRBJ2-7; 10 bases map to TRBD1. Per germline, CDR1 SGHTA and CDR2 FQGNSA. The junction had 14 bases not matched to a gene; V was cut back by 4 bases and J by 5 bases. CDR3 length equals 17 residues. CDR3 DNA sequence: TGTGCCAGCAGCTCTACCTGGGGGACAGGGGAACAGCACGAGCAGTACTTC. It codes for CASSSTWGTGEQHEQYF.

This chain links TRBV30 with TRBJ1-5, with D uncertain. This CDR3 comprises 14 residues. Per the germline V gene, CDR1 is GTSNPN and CDR2 is SVGIG (reference sequence). Trimming took off 0 bases at V and 3 bases at J, with 9 bases between the two ends. The CDR3 here is CAWSVLQNNQPQHF. The DNA of the CDR3 is TGTGCCTGGAGTGTCTTACAAAACAATCAGCCCCAGCATTTT.

The chain employs TRBV12-5 and TRBJ1-2; D remains unclear. V lost 1 base to trimming and J lost 4 bases, with 10 bases between them. The CDR3 loop spans 14 amino acids. From germline, CDR1 is LGHNT and CDR2 FRNRAP. The CDR3 bases are TGTGCTAGTGGTTTGGGCGGGCAGTCCTATGGCTACACCTTC. As protein: CASGLGGQSYGYTF.

The rearrangement links TRBV5-4 to TRBJ1-6; 8 bases are a match to TRBD1. The V segment lost 5 bases and the J segment 8 bases; nucleotides outside the gene matches: 6. The CDR3 contains 14 residues. The germline CDR1 and CDR2 sequences are SGHNT and YYREEE (reference sequence). The CDR3 sequence: CASSLTGGYSPLHF. DNA for the CDR3: TGTGCCAGCAGTCTAACAGGGGGATATTCACCCCTCCACTTT.

The chain couples TRBV6-1 to TRBJ2-7, with 7 bases lining up with TRBD1. Per the germline V gene, CDR1 is MNHNS and CDR2 is SASEGT. V lost 6 bases, J lost 3 bases, and 11 bases stayed unmatched. The CDR3 consists of 15 residues. The CDR3 spells CASRANPGTDYEQYF. The CDR3 nucleotides read TGTGCCAGCAGAGCGAACCCCGGGACAGACTACGAGCAGTACTTC.

The chain is built from TRBV7-2 and TRBJ2-2, with TRBD2 identical over 9 bases. Germline V gives CDR1 SGHTA, CDR2 FQGNSA. V lost 1 base to trimming and J lost 4 bases; unmatched junction nucleotides: 7. The CDR3 has 17 residues. CDR3 amino acids: CASSLGGGAWGTGELFF. The CDR3, as DNA: TGTGCCAGCAGCTTAGGCGGGGGGGCCTGGGGCACCGGGGAGCTGTTTTTT.

The chain combines TRBV7-6 with TRBJ2-5, with TRBD1 matching 7 bases. Germline V gene lookup returns CDR1 SGHVS and CDR2 FNYEAQ. With 8 bases clipped from V and 5 bases from J, the junction kept 8 bases outside the gene matches. This CDR3 comprises 13 residues. The CDR3 coding sequence is TGTGCCAGCTCGAGGAACAGGGGCGAGACCCAGTACTTC. Protein sequence: CASSRNRGETQYF.

This chain joins TRBV6-1 and TRBJ2-7, with 11 bases aligning to TRBD2. This CDR3 has 17 residues. The germline V gene encodes CDR1 MNHNS and CDR2 SASEGT. J was trimmed by 7 bases and V by 4 bases; bases with no gene match: 15. The CDR3 reads CASSARLAGPNSGEQYF. As DNA, the CDR3 is TGTGCCAGCAGTGCGAGACTAGCGGGGCCAAACTCGGGAGAGCAGTACTTC.

This clone appeared a single time. The chain is built from TRBV18 and TRBJ1-6; D may be TRBD1 (6 bases). The V gene lost 3 bases and the J gene lost 5 bases, with 11 bases spanning the gap. From germline, CDR1 is KGHSH and CDR2 LQKENI. The CDR3 consists of 15 residues. This CDR3 reads CASSPMDRDNSPLHF. The CDR3 DNA reads as TGTGCCAGCTCACCGATGGACAGAGATAATTCACCCCTCCACTTT.

This chain links TRBV5-4 with TRBJ1-1, with 7 nucleotides matching TRBD1. There are 15 residues in the CDR3. V was clipped by 2 bases and J by 3 bases; unmatched bases: 7. Germline V CDR1 and CDR2: SGHNT, YYREEE (reference sequence). The CDR3 DNA reads as TGTGCCAGCAGCTTCCGCCGACAGGGAGACACTGAAGCTTTCTTT. Translated: CASSFRRQGDTEAFF. The whole variable domain, remainder taken from reference TRBV5-4 and TRBJ1-1, is ETGVTQSPTHLIKTRGQQVTLRCSSQSGHNTVSWYQQALGQGPQFIFQYYREEENGRGNFPPRFSGLQFPNYSSELNVNALELDDSALYLCASSFRRQGDTEAFFGQGTRLTVV.

The genes are TRBV18 and TRBJ1-1, with D possibly TRBD1 on 6 matching bases. The CDR3 spans 14 residues. Per germline, CDR1 KGHSH and CDR2 LQKENI. V lost 5 bases and J lost 4, with 14 bases in between. For the CDR3, the DNA is TGTGCCAGCTCAGGGAACAGGGTTGGCACTGAAGCTTTCTTT. Amino acid sequence: CASSGNRVGTEAFF.

The V gene is TRBV7-2, the J gene TRBJ2-3; perhaps TRBD2 as D (7 bases). Germline V gene lookup returns CDR1 SGHTA and CDR2 FQGNSA. This CDR3 region has 16 residues. The V and J ends lost 1 base and 2 bases respectively, with 13 bases between them. The CDR3: CASSLVGGGNTDTQYF. In DNA, the CDR3 is TGTGCCAGCAGCTTAGTAGGGGGGGGGAACACAGATACGCAGTATTTT.

This chain connects TRBV2 to TRBJ2-5, with 9 bases fitting TRBD1. Germline values: CDR1 SNHLY, CDR2 FYNNEI. CDR3 length equals 15 residues. Trimming cost V 6 bases and J 5 bases; bases outside gene matches: 10. The CDR3 region has the DNA TGTGCCAGCAGGAGGGACAGGGCCACTCGGGAGACCCAGTACTTC. Its protein product is CASRRDRATRETQYF.

J is TRBJ1-4 and V is TRBV13; D is possibly TRBD1 (6 bases). The CDR3 covers 17 residues. The germline V gene encodes CDR1 PRHDT and CDR2 FYEKMQ (reference sequence). V was clipped by 0 bases and J by 8 bases, with 19 bases between them. CDR3 sequence reads: CASSLGLRGLVKEKLFF. DNA of the CDR3: TGTGCCAGCAGCTTAGGCCTCAGGGGACTAGTAAAGGAAAAACTGTTTTTT.

The chain uses TRBV19 and TRBJ1-1, with a possible D match to TRBD1 (6 bases). Trimming cost V 7 bases and J 11 bases, with 26 bases left between them. This CDR3 is built from 15 residues. Germline CDR1 and CDR2: LNHDA and SQIVND (reference sequence). CDR3 residues: CASMAFDRPEFRAFF. DNA for the CDR3: TGTGCCAGTATGGCGTTCGACAGGCCTGAGTTCCGGGCTTTCTTT. Using reference TRBV19 and TRBJ1-1 for the parts outside the CDR3, the full variable domain is DGGITQSPKYLFRKEGQNVTLSCEQNLNHDAMYWYRQDPGQGLRLIYYSQIVNDFQKGDIAEGYSVSREKKESFPLTVTSAQKNPTAFYLCASMAFDRPEFRAFFGQGTRLTVV.

The CDR3 nucleotides are TGTGCCAGCAGCCCGCAGCGAGACTATGGCTACACCTTC. Its translation: CASSPQRDYGYTF. The gene calls are TRBV7-2 and TRBJ1-2; unclear D gene. Germline loops: CDR1 SGHTA, CDR2 FQGNSA. This CDR3 is 13 amino acids long. The germline V and J ends were trimmed by 5 bases and 3 bases, with 10 bases remaining between them.

CDR3 sequence: CASRPTSGTANSPLHF. In nucleotides, the CDR3 is TGTGCCAGCAGACCCACCTCCGGGACAGCTAATTCACCCCTCCACTTT. This chain links TRBV6-4 with TRBJ1-6; 7 nucleotides align to TRBD1. Unmatched junction bases numbered 11, after V lost 6 bases and J lost 6 bases. The CDR3 sequence is 16 residues long. Germline V gives CDR1 MRHNA, CDR2 SNTAGT.

The chain links TRBV11-2 to TRBJ2-7, with 12 bases fitting TRBD2. Losses at the gene ends were 2 bases for V and 4 bases for J; bases not matched to a gene: 0. Germline CDR1 reads SGHAT; CDR2 reads FQNNGV. The CDR3 has 14 residues. The CDR3 loop reads CASSLTSGGYEQYF. The CDR3 bases are TGTGCCAGCAGCTTAACTAGCGGGGGGTACGAGCAGTACTTC.

The chain carries TRBV10-3 and TRBJ1-1, with 7 positions matching TRBD1. Germline V gene lookup returns CDR1 ENHRY and CDR2 SYGVKD. J gave up 7 bases and V 4 bases, and 6 bases lay outside the gene matches. The CDR3 extends over 13 amino acids. The CDR3 region is CAISGRGQGEAFF. DNA for the CDR3: TGTGCCATCAGTGGTAGGGGGCAAGGTGAAGCTTTCTTT.

The chain joins TRBV6-5 to TRBJ2-7; TRBD2 agrees at 7 bases. Germline loops: CDR1 MNHEY, CDR2 SVGAGI. The CDR3 is 13 residues long. With 8 bases clipped from V and 8 bases from J, the junction kept 12 bases outside the gene matches. CDR3 sequence (DNA): TGTGCCAGCTTCCGGGGTGGGGGGGAAAAGCAGTACTTC. It yields the protein CASFRGGGEKQYF.

The genes are TRBV7-2 and TRBJ2-3; 10 bases line up with TRBD2. The CDR3 length is 15 residues. Germline loops: CDR1 SGHTA, CDR2 FQGNSA. The trim removed 5 bases at V and 3 bases at J, leaving 5 bases unmatched. The DNA for the CDR3 is TGTGCCAGCAGCATACCTAGCGGGGGAACAGATACGCAGTATTTT. Residues: CASSIPSGGTDTQYF. Variable domain in full (rest from reference TRBV7-2 and TRBJ2-3): GAGVSQSPSNKVTEKGKDVELRCDPISGHTALYWYRQSLGQGLEFLIYFQGNSAPDKSGLPSDRFSAERTGGSVSTLTIQRTQQEDSAVYLCASSIPSGGTDTQYFGPGTRLTVL.

This chain joins TRBV25-1 and TRBJ2-3; TRBD2 aligns across 10 bases. Germline V gives CDR1 MGHDK, CDR2 SYGVNS. V was clipped by 4 bases and J by 2 bases; unmatched bases: 6. The CDR3 is made up of 16 amino acids. The CDR3 reads CASSGPSGGPTDTQYF. In DNA form, the CDR3 reads TGTGCCAGCAGTGGACCTAGCGGGGGCCCCACAGATACGCAGTATTTT.

This chain connects TRBV4-1 to TRBJ2-7; D is perhaps TRBD1 (5 bases). Trimming pared 4 bases from V and 3 bases from J, leaving 25 bases between. The CDR3 has 18 residues. Germline CDR1 reads MGHRA; CDR2 reads YSYEKL. The DNA of the CDR3 is TGCGCCAGCAGCCTCCAACCTTTAGGCCAGGGCGCAGGCTACGAGCAGTACTTC. This codes for CASSLQPLGQGAGYEQYF.